This TCR beta chain was retrieved from a study of CD8 T cells in Susac syndrome. Study-wide results and caveats: The authors acknowledged that their TCR sequencing and HLA analysis involved a relatively small number of individuals.

Note on this clonotype: Antigen unknown.

With random hexamers, roughly 0.5 to 1 ug RNA was reverse transcribed. With immunoSEQ multiplex PCR, TCR beta CDR3 was amplified across 54 Vbeta and 13 Jbeta. One entry per CDR3 protein, called by TCRdb with MiXCR from the immunoSEQ multiplex PCR reads. The sample lists 75,000 to 100,000 distinct CDR3 sequences, roughly 93% occurring once. V was cut by 3 bases and J by 15 bases, with 13 bases left in between. The CDR3 extends over 11 amino acids. Per the germline V gene, CDR1 is SGDLS and CDR2 is YYNGEE. The material sequenced was CD8+ T cells from PBMCs. The chain has TRBV9 and TRBJ2-1, with D tentatively TRBD1 or TRBD2 (5 bases each). The clonotype comes from a human donor in good health. The CDR3 loop is CASSAPGPRFF. CDR3 DNA sequence: TGTGCCAGCAGCGCTCCGGGGCCGAGGTTCTTC.